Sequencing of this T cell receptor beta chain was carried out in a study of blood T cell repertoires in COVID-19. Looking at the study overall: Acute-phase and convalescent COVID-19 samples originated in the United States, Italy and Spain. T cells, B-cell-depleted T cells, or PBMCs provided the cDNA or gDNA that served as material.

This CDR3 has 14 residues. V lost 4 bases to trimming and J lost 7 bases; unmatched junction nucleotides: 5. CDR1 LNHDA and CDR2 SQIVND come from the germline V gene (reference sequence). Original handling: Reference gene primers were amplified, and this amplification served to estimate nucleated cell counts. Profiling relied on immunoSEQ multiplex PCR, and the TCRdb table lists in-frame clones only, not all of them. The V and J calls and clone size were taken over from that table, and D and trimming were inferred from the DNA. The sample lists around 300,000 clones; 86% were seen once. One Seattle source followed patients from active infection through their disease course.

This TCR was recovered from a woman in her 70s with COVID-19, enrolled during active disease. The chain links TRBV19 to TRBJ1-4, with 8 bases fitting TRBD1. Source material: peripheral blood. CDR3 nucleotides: TGTGCCAGTAGTACAGGGGGCGTAGGTGAAAAACTGTTTTTT. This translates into CASSTGGVGEKLFF. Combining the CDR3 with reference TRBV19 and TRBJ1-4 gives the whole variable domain DGGITQSPKYLFRKEGQNVTLSCEQNLNHDAMYWYRQDPGQGLRLIYYSQIVNDFQKGDIAEGYSVSREKKESFPLTVTSAQKNPTAFYLCASSTGGVGEKLFFGSGTQLSVL.